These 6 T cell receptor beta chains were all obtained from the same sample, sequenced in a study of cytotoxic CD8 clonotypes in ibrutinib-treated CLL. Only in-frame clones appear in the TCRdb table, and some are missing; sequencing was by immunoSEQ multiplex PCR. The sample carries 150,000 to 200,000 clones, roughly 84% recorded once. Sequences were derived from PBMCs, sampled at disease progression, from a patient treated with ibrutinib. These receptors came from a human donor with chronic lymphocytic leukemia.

CDR3 bases: TGTGCCAGCAGCTTAGAGACAAGGGCAGATACGCAGTATTTT. Translated, it gives CASSLETRADTQYF. The gene calls are TRBV7-8 and TRBJ2-3; D gene unclear. V was pared by 1 base and J by 4 bases, with 9 bases between. The germline V gene has CDR1 SGHVS and CDR2 FQNEAQ. This CDR3 has 14 amino acids.

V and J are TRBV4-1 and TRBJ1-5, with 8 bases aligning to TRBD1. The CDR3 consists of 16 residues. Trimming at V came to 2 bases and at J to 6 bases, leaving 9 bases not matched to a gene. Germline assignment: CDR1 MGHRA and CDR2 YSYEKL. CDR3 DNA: TGCGCCAGCAGCCAATTACAGGGGGTAATAGGTCAGCCCCAGCATTTT. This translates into CASSQLQGVIGQPQHF.

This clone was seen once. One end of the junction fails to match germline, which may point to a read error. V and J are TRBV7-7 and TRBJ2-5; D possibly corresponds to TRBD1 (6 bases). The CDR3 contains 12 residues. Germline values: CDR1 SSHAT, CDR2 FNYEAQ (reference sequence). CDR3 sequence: CASSQQGETQYF. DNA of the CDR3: TGTGCTAGCAGTCAACAGGGAGAGACCCAGTACTTC.

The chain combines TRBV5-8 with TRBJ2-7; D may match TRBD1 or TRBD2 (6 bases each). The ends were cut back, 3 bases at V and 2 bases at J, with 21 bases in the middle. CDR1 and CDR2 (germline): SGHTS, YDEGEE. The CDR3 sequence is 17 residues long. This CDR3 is CASSSGTRARGPYEQYF. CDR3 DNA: TGTGCCAGCAGCTCCGGGACACGAGCGCGGGGCCCCTACGAGCAGTACTTC.

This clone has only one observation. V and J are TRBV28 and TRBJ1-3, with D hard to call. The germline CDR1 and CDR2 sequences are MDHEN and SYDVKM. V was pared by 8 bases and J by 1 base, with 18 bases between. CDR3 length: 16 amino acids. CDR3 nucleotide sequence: TGTGCCAGCGCCACCCCCCCAATACTGTCTGGAAACACCATATATTTT. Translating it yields CASATPPILSGNTIYF.

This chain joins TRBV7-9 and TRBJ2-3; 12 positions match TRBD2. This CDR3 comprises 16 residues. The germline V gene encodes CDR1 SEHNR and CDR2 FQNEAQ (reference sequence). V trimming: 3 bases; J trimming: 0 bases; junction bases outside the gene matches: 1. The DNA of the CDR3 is TGTGCCAGCAGCTTCGGACTAGCGGGAAGCACAGATACGCAGTATTTT. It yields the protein CASSFGLAGSTDTQYF.